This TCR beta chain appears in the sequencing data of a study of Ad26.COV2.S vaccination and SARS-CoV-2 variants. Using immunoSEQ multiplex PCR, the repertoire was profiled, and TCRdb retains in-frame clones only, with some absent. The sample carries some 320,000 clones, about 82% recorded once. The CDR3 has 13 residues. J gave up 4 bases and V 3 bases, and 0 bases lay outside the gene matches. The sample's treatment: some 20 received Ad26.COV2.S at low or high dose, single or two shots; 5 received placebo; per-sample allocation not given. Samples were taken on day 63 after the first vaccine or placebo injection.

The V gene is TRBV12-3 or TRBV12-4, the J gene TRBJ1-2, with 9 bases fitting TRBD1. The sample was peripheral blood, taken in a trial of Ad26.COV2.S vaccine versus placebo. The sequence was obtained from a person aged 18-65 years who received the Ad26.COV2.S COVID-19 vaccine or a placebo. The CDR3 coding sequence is TGTGCCAGCAGTTTGGACAGGGGCTATGGCTACACCTTC. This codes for CASSLDRGYGYTF.